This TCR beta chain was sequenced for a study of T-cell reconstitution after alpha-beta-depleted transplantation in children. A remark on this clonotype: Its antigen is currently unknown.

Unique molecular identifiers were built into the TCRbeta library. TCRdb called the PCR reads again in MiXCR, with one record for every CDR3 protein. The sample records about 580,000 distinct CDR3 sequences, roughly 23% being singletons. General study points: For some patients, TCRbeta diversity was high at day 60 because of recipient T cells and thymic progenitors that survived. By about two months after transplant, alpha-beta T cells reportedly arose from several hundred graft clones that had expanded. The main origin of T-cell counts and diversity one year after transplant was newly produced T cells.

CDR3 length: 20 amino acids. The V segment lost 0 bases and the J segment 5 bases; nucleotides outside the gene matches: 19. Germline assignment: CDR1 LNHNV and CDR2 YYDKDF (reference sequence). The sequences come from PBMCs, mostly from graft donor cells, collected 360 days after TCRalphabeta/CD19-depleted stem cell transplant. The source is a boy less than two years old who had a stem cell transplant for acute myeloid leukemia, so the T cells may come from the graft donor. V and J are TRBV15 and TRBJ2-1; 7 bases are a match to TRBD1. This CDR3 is CATSRDVHLWATGINNEQFF. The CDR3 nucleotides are TGTGCCACCAGCAGAGATGTGCATCTGTGGGCGACAGGGATAAACAATGAGCAGTTCTTC. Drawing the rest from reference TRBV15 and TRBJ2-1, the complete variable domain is DAMVIQNPRYQVTQFGKPVTLSCSQTLNHNVMYWYQQKSSQAPKLLFHYYDKDFNNEADTPDNFQSRRPNTSFCFLDIRSPGLGDTAMYLCATSRDVHLWATGINNEQFFGPGTRLTVL.